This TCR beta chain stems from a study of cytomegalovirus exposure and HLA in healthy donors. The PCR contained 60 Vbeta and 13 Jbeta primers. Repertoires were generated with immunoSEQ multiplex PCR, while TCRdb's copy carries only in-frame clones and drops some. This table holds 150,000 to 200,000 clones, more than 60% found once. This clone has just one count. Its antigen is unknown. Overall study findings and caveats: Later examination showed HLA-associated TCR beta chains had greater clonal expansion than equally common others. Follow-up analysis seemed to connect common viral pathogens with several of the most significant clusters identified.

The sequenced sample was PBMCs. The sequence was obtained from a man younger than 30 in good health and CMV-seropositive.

This CDR3 is CASSLLGRGTTNEKLFF. The CDR3 DNA sequence: TGTGCCAGCAGCTTGCTGGGCAGGGGAACAACTAATGAAAAACTGTTTTTT. The V call is TRBV7-3, the J call TRBJ1-4, with D tentatively TRBD1 (6 bases). Germline V gene data show CDR1 as SGHTA and CDR2 as FQGTGA. The V and J ends lost 3 bases and 0 bases respectively, with 14 bases between them. The CDR3 runs to 17 residues.